This TCR beta chain was captured in a study of blood T cell repertoires in COVID-19. As for the study in general: COVID-19 samples collected from the United States, Italy and Spain covered acute and convalescent phases. Nucleic acid was either cDNA or gDNA, and it came from T cells, B-cell-depleted T cells, or PBMCs.

Original methodology: Amplification with reference gene primers provided the estimates of nucleated cell counts. Produced via immunoSEQ multiplex PCR; TCRdb's table is partial and in-frame only. The V and J calls and clone size were taken over from that table, and D and trimming were inferred from the DNA. Of some 90,000 clones listed, about four fifths were seen once; the top ten hold under 20%. With 4 bases clipped from V and 2 bases from J, the junction kept 8 bases outside the gene matches. The CDR3 loop spans 15 amino acids. Germline V gene sequence: CDR1 SGHDT, CDR2 YYEEEE. The sequenced sample consisted of peripheral blood. V usage is TRBV5-6 and J usage is TRBJ2-7; TRBD1 agrees at 8 bases. The receptor was isolated from a human donor in a cohort sampled during active COVID-19. The CDR3 loop is CASSRTGTGTYEQYF. CDR3 nucleotide sequence: TGTGCCAGCAGCCGAACCGGGACAGGAACCTACGAGCAGTACTTC.